A single sample gave rise to the 28 T cell receptor beta chains below, sequenced in a study of T-cell reconstitution after alpha-beta-depleted transplantation in children. As it was prepared, the TCRbeta library received unique molecular identifiers. TCRdb itself ran the PCR reads through MiXCR, one entry per CDR3 protein. The repertoire holds some 300,000 distinct CDR3 sequences, with around 10% as singletons. The sample in question was PBMCs from the stem cell graft donor, obtained from the stem cell graft. These receptors originate from a human donor who donated a stem cell graft to a child with acute lymphoblastic leukemia.

This clonotype was observed a few times. DNA of the CDR3: TGCAGTGCTAGGAAGGGACAGGGGATCAATCAGCCCCAGCATTTT. It is translated as CSARKGQGINQPQHF. The chain employs TRBV20-1 and TRBJ1-5; 10 nucleotides agree with TRBD1. The CDR3 is 15 residues long. Germline trimming cut 3 bases from V and 3 bases from J; bases unmatched to any gene: 5. CDR1 is DFQATT, CDR2 SNEGSKA, per germline (reference sequence).

The V call is TRBV4-3, the J call TRBJ2-3; 12 bases are shared with TRBD2. Germline CDR1 is LGHNA and CDR2 is YSLEER. The CDR3 contains 16 residues. The J segment lost 5 bases and the V segment lost 2 bases, leaving 5 bases of the junction unmatched. The CDR3 nucleotides are TGCGCCAGCAGCCAACGACTAGCGGGAGAAGAAGATACGCAGTATTTT. Translating it yields CASSQRLAGEEDTQYF.

This clonotype was counted many times. The genes are TRBV4-2 and TRBJ2-3, with D possibly being TRBD1 (6 bases). In germline, CDR1 is LGHNA, CDR2 YNFKEQ. The CDR3 spans 15 residues. V lost 4 bases and J 1 base, leaving 12 bases between the germline ends. CDR3 protein: CASSRGGAGTDTQYF. CDR3 sequence (DNA): TGTGCCAGCAGCCGAGGGGGAGCGGGCACAGATACGCAGTATTTT.

Here the CDR3 reads CASSPTGTDEQYF. In DNA form, the CDR3 reads TGCGCCAGCAGCCCGACAGGGACCGACGAGCAGTACTTC. The chain carries TRBV5-1 and TRBJ2-7; TRBD1 aligns across 7 bases. The trim removed 4 bases at V and 5 bases at J, leaving 6 bases unmatched. Germline CDR1 is SGHRS and CDR2 is YFSETQ. The CDR3 has 13 residues.

The chain uses TRBV11-2 and TRBJ2-2; D ambiguous. V lost 5 bases and J lost 3, with 16 bases in between. Germline V gives CDR1 SGHAT, CDR2 FQNNGV. CDR3 length equals 16 residues. The CDR3 region is CASSPMRFRDTGELFF. CDR3 nucleotide sequence: TGTGCCAGCAGCCCAATGCGGTTTCGGGACACCGGGGAGCTGTTTTTT.

The chain carries TRBV5-1 and TRBJ2-2; tentatively, D is TRBD2 (5 bases). The CDR3 loop spans 14 amino acids. Germline values: CDR1 SGHRS, CDR2 YFSETQ. Trimming cost V 4 bases and J 5 bases, with 12 bases left between them. CDR3 region: CASSPRESTGELFF. CDR3 nucleotides: TGCGCCAGCAGCCCGAGGGAGAGTACCGGGGAGCTGTTTTTT.

Here the CDR3 reads CSVDGGRETQYF. The DNA for the CDR3 is TGCAGCGTTGACGGCGGGAGAGAGACCCAGTACTTC. The J gene is TRBJ2-5, the V gene TRBV29-1, with 7 bases fitting TRBD2. The CDR3 is 12 residues long. The ends lost 3 bases at V and 4 bases at J; junction bases unmatched: 2. Germline CDR1 SQVTM, CDR2 ANQGSEA.

The chain uses TRBV20-1 and TRBJ2-1; 13 bases are a match to TRBD2. V shed 0 bases and J 7 bases; nucleotides not matched to a gene: 9. CDR1 DFQATT and CDR2 SNEGSKA come from the germline V gene (reference sequence). The CDR3 loop spans 17 amino acids. The chain's CDR3 is CSARDLGLAGVWNEQFF. The CDR3 nucleotides read TGCAGTGCTAGAGATCTTGGACTAGCGGGAGTTTGGAATGAGCAGTTCTTC.

J is TRBJ2-7 and V is TRBV18; 11 positions match TRBD2. The V gene's germline CDR1 is KGHSH and CDR2 LQKENI. V gave up 0 bases and J gave up 0 bases; unmatched junction bases: 7. The CDR3 runs to 18 residues. The CDR3 sequence: CASSPPRGLAGGSYEQYF. The CDR3 DNA reads as TGTGCCAGCTCACCACCTAGGGGCCTAGCGGGAGGCTCCTACGAGCAGTACTTC.

This clonotype was counted between two and nine times. V usage is TRBV4-2 and J usage is TRBJ1-2; no firm D call. Trimming cost V 1 base and J 0 bases, with 9 bases left between them. The CDR3 covers 15 residues. From germline, CDR1 is LGHNA and CDR2 YNFKEQ. This chain's CDR3 is CASSQGVGTNYGYTF. CDR3 sequence (DNA): TGTGCCAGCAGCCAAGGAGTAGGTACTAACTATGGCTACACCTTC.

This clonotype was counted between two and nine times. The V and J genes are TRBV7-8 and TRBJ2-1; TRBD1 matches 8 bases. V dropped 0 bases and J dropped 8; count of bases not matched to a gene: 6. Germline CDR1 and CDR2: SGHVS and FQNEAQ. The CDR3 is 15 residues long. CDR3 amino acids: CASSLALTGGHEQFF. The DNA for the CDR3 is TGTGCCAGCAGCTTAGCGCTAACAGGGGGACATGAGCAGTTCTTC.

This CDR3 reads CASSGGGLSEQYF. In nucleotides, the CDR3 is TGTGCCAGCAGCGGCGGGGGCCTGAGCGAGCAGTACTTC. The gene calls are TRBV7-9 and TRBJ2-7; D is possibly TRBD2 (7 bases). CDR1 and CDR2 from the germline V gene are SEHNR and FQNEAQ (reference sequence). The CDR3 totals 13 residues. V shed 5 bases and J shed 6 bases, with 14 bases lying between them. The complete variable domain, with remaining parts taken from reference TRBV7-9 and TRBJ2-7, reads DTGVSQNPRHKITKRGQNVTFRCDPISEHNRLYWYRQTLGQGPEFLTYFQNEAQLEKSRLLSDRFSAERPKGSFSTLEIQRTEQGDSAMYLCASSGGGLSEQYFGPGTRLTVT.

This clonotype turned up a few times. The chain links TRBV6-5 to TRBJ2-4, with a weak D call TRBD2 (7 bases). The CDR3 is 13 amino acids. The germline V gene has CDR1 MNHEY and CDR2 SVGAGI. V gave up 8 bases and J gave up 8 bases, with 16 bases separating them. The CDR3 DNA sequence: TGTGCCAGCCGGGGGGCTAGCAGGGACATTCAGTACTTC. This sequence encodes CASRGASRDIQYF.

The CDR3, as DNA: TGTGCCAGCAGCTCCTGGACAGGGATAAAGGCCGGGGAGCTGTTTTTT. The encoded protein is CASSSWTGIKAGELFF. The V call is TRBV7-9, the J call TRBJ2-2; 8 nucleotides line up with TRBD1. V trimming: 4 bases; J trimming: 6 bases; junction bases outside the gene matches: 10. The CDR3 totals 16 residues. Germline CDR1 reads SEHNR; CDR2 reads FQNEAQ (reference sequence).

V is TRBV5-1 and J is TRBJ2-7; D remains unclear. Trimming removed 0 bases from V and 2 bases from J, with 9 bases in between. CDR1 is SGHRS and CDR2 is YFSETQ in the germline V gene. CDR3 length: 14 residues. The CDR3 protein is CASSLAVETYEQYF. Here the CDR3 DNA reads TGCGCCAGCAGCTTGGCGGTTGAGACCTACGAGCAGTACTTC.

The chain combines TRBV3-1 with TRBJ2-2, with 7 bases lining up with TRBD1. This CDR3 has 16 amino acids. Germline V gene data show CDR1 as LGHDT and CDR2 as YNNKEL (reference sequence). The V segment lost 3 bases and the J segment 7 bases; nucleotides outside the gene matches: 11. As DNA, the CDR3 is TGTGCCAGCAGCCACGGATTGGACAGGAAGATCGGGGAGCTGTTTTTT. It codes for CASSHGLDRKIGELFF.

In this sample, this clonotype turned up many times. The V gene is TRBV14, the J gene TRBJ2-5, with 9 bases that match TRBD2. The CDR3 is 13 amino acids. Looked up from germline, CDR1 is SGHDN and CDR2 is FVKESK. V was clipped by 4 bases and J by 5 bases; unmatched bases: 2. The CDR3 region is CASSPSGGETQYF. The CDR3 DNA reads TGTGCCAGCAGCCCCAGCGGGGGGGAGACCCAGTACTTC.

This clonotype has ten or more counts. V usage is TRBV15 and J usage is TRBJ2-5; no clear D. The CDR3 covers 12 residues. Trimming took 0 bases from V and 5 from J, leaving 4 bases between them. The V gene's germline CDR1 is LNHNV and CDR2 YYDKDF (reference sequence). The CDR3 DNA is TGTGCCACCAGCAGAGATACCGAGACCCAGTACTTC. As protein: CATSRDTETQYF.

In this sample, this clonotype turned up many times. This sequence joins TRBV4-1 and TRBJ1-2, with 7 bases that match TRBD1. Germline V CDR1 and CDR2: MGHRA, YSYEKL. The length of the CDR3 is 14 residues. V lost 4 bases, J lost 2 bases, and 4 bases stayed unmatched. CDR3 protein: CASSPPGQNYGYTF. CDR3 DNA sequence: TGCGCCAGCAGCCCCCCGGGACAGAACTATGGCTACACCTTC.

CDR3 region: CAQTRGEQFF. DNA for the CDR3: TGTGCCCAAACCCGGGGTGAGCAGTTCTTC. The chain recombines TRBV7-9 with TRBJ2-1, with a tentative D call TRBD2 (5 bases). The CDR3 length is 10 residues. V was trimmed by 11 bases and J by 9 bases, leaving 11 bases between them. Per the germline V gene, CDR1 is SEHNR and CDR2 is FQNEAQ (reference sequence).

This chain links TRBV29-1 with TRBJ2-1; 9 bases fit TRBD2. The trim removed 7 bases at V and 7 bases at J, leaving 14 bases unmatched. CDR3 length: 15 amino acids. Germline CDR1 and CDR2: SQVTM and ANQGSEA. CDR3 DNA sequence: TGCAGCGGTTCCCGGAAGGCGGGAGGGCGAAATGAGCAGTTCTTC. Its translation: CSGSRKAGGRNEQFF.

V and J are TRBV20-1 and TRBJ2-2, with D unresolved. Germline V gene sequence: CDR1 DFQATT, CDR2 SNEGSKA (reference sequence). The CDR3 sequence is 13 residues long. V gave up 3 bases and J gave up 2 bases, with 7 bases separating them. In DNA form, the CDR3 reads TGCAGTGCTAGCTATGATAACACCGGGGAGCTGTTTTTT. Residues: CSASYDNTGELFF.

The chain has TRBV12-3 or TRBV12-4 and TRBJ2-3, with 9 bases lining up with TRBD2. The CDR3 runs to 14 residues. With 2 bases clipped from V and 5 bases from J, the junction kept 2 bases outside the gene matches. The CDR3, as DNA: TGTGCCAGCAGTTTATTAGCGGGAGTAGATACGCAGTATTTT. Residues: CASSLLAGVDTQYF.

This chain joins TRBV7-2 and TRBJ2-5; D is uncertain. Germline CDR1 reads SGHTA; CDR2 reads FQGNSA. The CDR3 is made up of 15 amino acids. V gave up 0 bases and J gave up 4 bases, with 12 bases separating them. This CDR3 reads CASSLAPTSRETQYF. In DNA form, the CDR3 reads TGTGCCAGCAGCTTAGCCCCTACCTCCCGAGAGACCCAGTACTTC.

V usage is TRBV20-1 and J usage is TRBJ2-5; D might be TRBD1 (6 bases). The germline V gene has CDR1 DFQATT and CDR2 SNEGSKA (reference sequence). V lost 0 bases and J lost 5, with 16 bases in between. CDR3 size: 15 residues. For the CDR3, the DNA is TGCAGTGCTAGAGATGCAGGGGAAACTACGGAGACCCAGTACTTC. This gives the protein CSARDAGETTETQYF.

Only a few counts were recorded for this clonotype. This rearrangement joins TRBV20-1 to TRBJ2-6; weak D call: TRBD2 (6 bases). The CDR3 totals 16 residues. Germline V gene data show CDR1 as DFQATT and CDR2 as SNEGSKA (reference sequence). Trimming took off 3 bases at V and 2 bases at J, with 14 bases between the two ends. CDR3 residues: CSARDTRGTGANVLTF. The CDR3 DNA reads TGCAGTGCTAGGGATACCCGGGGGACTGGGGCCAACGTCCTGACTTTC.

The J gene is TRBJ2-4, the V gene TRBV20-1; no clear D gene. This CDR3 contains 12 residues. CDR1 DFQATT and CDR2 SNEGSKA come from the germline V gene (reference sequence). V was trimmed by 0 bases and J by 11 bases, leaving 11 bases between them. The CDR3: CSARDGKELQYF. The CDR3 nucleotides are TGCAGTGCTAGAGATGGGAAGGAACTTCAGTACTTC.

The chain links TRBV5-1 to TRBJ2-7, with D perhaps TRBD1 (7 bases). V was pared by 0 bases and J by 5 bases, with 12 bases between. Germline V gives CDR1 SGHRS, CDR2 YFSETQ. CDR3 length equals 14 residues. Here the CDR3 reads CASSLGTTGDEQYF. The DNA of the CDR3 is TGCGCCAGCAGCTTGGGGACTACAGGGGACGAGCAGTACTTC.